What follows describes a single TCR beta chain. Its antigen is currently unknown. The sample comes from a study of cytomegalovirus exposure and HLA in healthy donors. Study-wide background: A later analysis reported the same platform for the 100 to 150 validation repertoires and the 500 to 750 first-cohort repertoires. Study-wide findings and caveats: Most TCR sequences proved rare, with some public TCRs found in many donors. Subsequent analysis showed first-cohort TCR clusters tending to co-occur in more than 95 validation repertoires. A list of approximately 160 TCR beta chains associated with cytomegalovirus was given.

V was shortened by 4 bases and J by 3 bases, with 8 bases between the two germline ends. The CDR3 covers 13 residues. CDR1 SGHRS and CDR2 YFSETQ come from the germline V gene. Profiled with immunoSEQ multiplex PCR; TCRdb holds only in-frame clones, not every one. The sample lists around 300,000 clones; around 90% were seen once. The clonotype comes from a woman younger than 45 in good health and CMV-seropositive. The chain links TRBV5-1 to TRBJ2-1; no reliable D call. Sequenced material: PBMCs. The CDR3 nucleotides are TGCGCCAGCAGCAGCAAGAACTACAATGAGCAGTTCTTC. As protein: CASSSKNYNEQFF.